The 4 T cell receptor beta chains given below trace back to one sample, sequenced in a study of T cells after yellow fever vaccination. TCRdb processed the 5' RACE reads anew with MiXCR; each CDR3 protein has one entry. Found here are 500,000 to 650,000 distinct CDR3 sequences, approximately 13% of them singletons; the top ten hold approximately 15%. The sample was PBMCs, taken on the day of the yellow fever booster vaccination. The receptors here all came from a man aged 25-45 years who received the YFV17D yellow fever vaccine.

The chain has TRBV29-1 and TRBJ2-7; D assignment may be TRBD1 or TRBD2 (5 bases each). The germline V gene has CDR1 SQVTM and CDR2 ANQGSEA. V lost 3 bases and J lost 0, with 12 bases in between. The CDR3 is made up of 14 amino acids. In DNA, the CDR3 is TGCAGCGTTGAGGGGGATCCCAGCTCCTACGAGCAGTACTTC. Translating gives CSVEGDPSSYEQYF.

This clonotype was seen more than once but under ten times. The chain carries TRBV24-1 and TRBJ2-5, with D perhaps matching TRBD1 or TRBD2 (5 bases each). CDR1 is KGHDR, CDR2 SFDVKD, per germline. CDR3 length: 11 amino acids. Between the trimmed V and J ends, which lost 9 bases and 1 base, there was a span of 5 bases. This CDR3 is CATGTQETQYF. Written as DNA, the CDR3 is TGTGCCACCGGGACCCAAGAGACCCAGTACTTC.

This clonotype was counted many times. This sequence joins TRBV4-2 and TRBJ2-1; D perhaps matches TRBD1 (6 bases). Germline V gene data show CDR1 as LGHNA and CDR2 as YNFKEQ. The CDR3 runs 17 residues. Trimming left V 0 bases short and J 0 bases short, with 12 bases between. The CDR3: CASSQDPDRSSYNEQFF. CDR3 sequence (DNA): TGTGCCAGCAGCCAAGATCCCGACAGGAGCTCCTACAATGAGCAGTTCTTC.

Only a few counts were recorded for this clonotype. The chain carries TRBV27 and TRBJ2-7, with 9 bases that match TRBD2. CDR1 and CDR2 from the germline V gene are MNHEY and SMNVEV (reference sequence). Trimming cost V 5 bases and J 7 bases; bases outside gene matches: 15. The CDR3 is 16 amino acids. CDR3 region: CASSGFSGSLSGEQYF. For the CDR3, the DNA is TGTGCCAGCAGTGGTTTTAGCGGGAGTCTCTCAGGGGAGCAGTACTTC.